A single sample is the source of the 25 T cell receptor beta chains below, sequenced in a study of metastatic and nonmetastatic thyroid tumors. Patients had received no treatment of any kind before thyroid surgery. TCRdb re-clonotyped the PCR reads via MiXCR. The sample lists approximately 17,000 clones, 25% seen once, with 15% to 17% in the top ten. The sample consisted of adjacent normal tissue. Source of these receptors: a female donor with papillary thyroid cancer or a benign thyroid nodule (not recorded which). Some clones in this sample may be carry-over from other donors' samples.

The J gene is TRBJ2-3, the V gene TRBV2; D perhaps matches TRBD1 (6 bases). The V end was cut by 0 bases, the J end by 3 bases, with 16 bases between. The germline V gene encodes CDR1 SNHLY and CDR2 FYNNEI. The CDR3 is 17 amino acids. CDR3 DNA: TGTGCCAGCAGTGAAGCCGAAGGACAGAAAGTGACAGATACGCAGTATTTT. Encoded protein: CASSEAEGQKVTDTQYF.

The chain joins TRBV18 to TRBJ1-1; 7 bases are shared with TRBD1. The V and J ends lost 6 bases and 7 bases, in that order; junction bases with no gene match: 17. The V gene's germline CDR1 is KGHSH and CDR2 LQKENI. The CDR3 consists of 16 residues. The DNA for the CDR3 is TGTGCCAGCTCTCCTTCGGACAGGCCGCTTAAGGGTGAAGCTTTCTTT. It is translated as CASSPSDRPLKGEAFF.

This clone is medium-sized within its sample. This chain joins TRBV27 and TRBJ2-5; D may be TRBD1 (6 bases). Trimming took off 1 base at V and 4 bases at J, with 10 bases between the two ends. The germline V gene has CDR1 MNHEY and CDR2 SMNVEV (reference sequence). The CDR3 runs 14 residues. The CDR3 region has the DNA TGTGCCAGCAGTTTATATGGGGGCGGAGAGACCCAGTACTTC. This encodes CASSLYGGGETQYF.

This clone was seen many times. The rearrangement joins TRBV5-1 to TRBJ2-7; D perhaps matches TRBD1 (7 bases). CDR1 SGHRS and CDR2 YFSETQ come from the germline V gene. The CDR3 is 14 residues long. V shed 0 bases and J shed 5 bases, with 12 bases lying between them. CDR3 region: CASSLVSRGDEQYF. CDR3 DNA sequence: TGCGCCAGCAGCTTGGTGAGCAGGGGGGACGAGCAGTACTTC.

This clone was seen a handful of times. The CDR3 sequence: CASSYEGVPTDTQYF. The DNA for the CDR3 is TGTGCCAGCAGTTACGAGGGGGTCCCCACAGATACGCAGTATTTT. This sequence joins TRBV6-6 and TRBJ2-3; possibly TRBD1 for D (6 bases). CDR3 length equals 15 residues. Per germline, CDR1 MNHNY and CDR2 SVGAGI (reference sequence). Trimming pared 2 bases from V and 2 bases from J, leaving 11 bases between.

This clone has a handful of counts. The same CDR3 can be traced to other DNA sequences in this sample. This chain links TRBV12-3 or TRBV12-4 with TRBJ1-5; D perhaps matches TRBD1 (6 bases). V dropped 6 bases and J dropped 2 bases, with 17 bases sitting between them. The CDR3 has 16 residues. CDR3: CASSTSTGGGNQPQHF. CDR3 in DNA: TGTGCCAGCAGCACCTCGACGGGGGGCGGCAATCAGCCCCAGCATTTT.

By frequency in the sample, this clone is medium-sized. The chain joins TRBV19 to TRBJ2-3; D possibly uses TRBD1 or TRBD2 (6 bases each). Trimming stripped 4 bases from V and 1 base from J, with 15 bases between. The CDR3 loop spans 16 amino acids. Germline CDR1 reads LNHDA; CDR2 reads SQIVND (reference sequence). The CDR3 DNA sequence: TGTGCCAGTAGTACGGTTTCGGGGGCCCGCACAGATACGCAGTATTTT. Translating gives CASSTVSGARTDTQYF.

In this sample, this clone turned up a few times. This chain joins TRBV28 and TRBJ1-3; tentatively, D is TRBD1 (6 bases). CDR3 length: 18 amino acids. V lost 6 bases and J 0 bases, leaving 21 bases between the germline ends. The germline V gene encodes CDR1 MDHEN and CDR2 SYDVKM. The DNA for the CDR3 is TGTGCCAGCAGCCCCATATTACGGACAGAGAACTCTGGAAACACCATATATTTT. This translates into CASSPILRTENSGNTIYF.

This clone was picked up many times. The rearrangement joins TRBV19 to TRBJ2-5, with no clear D. Germline-derived CDR1 and CDR2 are LNHDA and SQIVND (reference sequence). V dropped 1 base and J dropped 3 bases, with 6 bases sitting between them. The CDR3 covers 13 residues. As DNA, the CDR3 is TGTGCCAGTAGTATAGCCATAAAAGAGACCCAGTACTTC. Residues: CASSIAIKETQYF.

This sequence joins TRBV11-2 and TRBJ2-7; 8 bases fit TRBD2. Germline V gives CDR1 SGHAT, CDR2 FQNNGV. The CDR3 is 13 amino acids. J gave up 4 bases and V 11 bases, and 10 bases lay outside the gene matches. CDR3 region: CAEVRGAGYEQYF. CDR3 bases: TGTGCCGAGGTGCGGGGGGCCGGATACGAGCAGTACTTC.

This clone appeared a few times. This chain links TRBV6-2 or TRBV6-3 with TRBJ2-7, with unresolved D. Germline CDR1 reads MNHEY; CDR2 reads SVGEGT. The CDR3 contains 15 residues. Trimming left V 0 bases short and J 3 bases short, with 12 bases between. CDR3 bases: TGTGCCAGCAGTTACTCTGGGCAGATGCTCTACGAGCAGTACTTC. It codes for CASSYSGQMLYEQYF.

This clone was counted only a few times. The V gene is TRBV6-1, the J gene TRBJ2-1; TRBD1 is a possible D gene (6 bases). Germline values: CDR1 MNHNS, CDR2 SASEGT. Trimming left V 6 bases short and J 5 bases short, with 14 bases between. The CDR3 loop spans 14 amino acids. CDR3 amino acids: CASSGTGINNEQFF. The CDR3 DNA is TGTGCCAGCAGCGGAACAGGGATCAACAATGAGCAGTTCTTC.

By proportion, this clone is medium-sized. The rearrangement links TRBV27 to TRBJ1-1, with D maybe TRBD1 (6 bases). Deletions cut 3 bases from V and 0 bases from J, with 11 bases between. Germline CDR1 and CDR2: MNHEY and SMNVEV (reference sequence). CDR3 length: 15 residues. This CDR3 reads CASSLTGNMNTEAFF. The CDR3 DNA follows: TGTGCCAGCAGTTTGACAGGCAACATGAACACTGAAGCTTTCTTT.

The chain recombines TRBV6-5 with TRBJ2-1; perhaps TRBD2 as D (5 bases). Trimming pared 1 base from V and 6 bases from J, leaving 7 bases between. This CDR3 has 13 residues. From germline, CDR1 is MNHEY and CDR2 SVGAGI. CDR3 protein: CASSYWETNEQFF. The CDR3, as DNA: TGTGCCAGCAGTTACTGGGAGACCAATGAGCAGTTCTTC.

This chain uses TRBV28 with TRBJ2-3; 9 bases match TRBD2. The CDR3 covers 16 residues. J gave up 0 bases and V 6 bases, and 7 bases lay outside the gene matches. The germline gives CDR1 MDHEN, CDR2 SYDVKM. The CDR3 region is CASRDVAGASTDTQYF. The CDR3 region has the DNA TGTGCCAGCAGGGACGTAGCGGGAGCTAGCACAGATACGCAGTATTTT.

The rearrangement joins TRBV2 to TRBJ2-2, with D perhaps matching TRBD2 (5 bases). Per the germline V gene, CDR1 is SNHLY and CDR2 is FYNNEI. Trimming left V 9 bases short and J 0 bases short, with 17 bases between. The CDR3 sequence is 16 residues long. The DNA for the CDR3 is TGTGCCAGTGGGTTCGGACTTACCGCGAACACCGGGGAGCTGTTTTTT. It translates to CASGFGLTANTGELFF.

The chain combines TRBV5-1 with TRBJ1-2; D remains unclear. The CDR3 spans 14 residues. V lost 3 bases to trimming and J lost 2 bases, with 11 bases between them. From germline, CDR1 is SGHRS and CDR2 YFSETQ. The CDR3 DNA reads TGCGCCAGCAGCTCTCAGGCGAGGAACTATGGCTACACCTTC. Translating gives CASSSQARNYGYTF.

This chain links TRBV24-1 with TRBJ2-1, with D maybe TRBD1 (5 bases). The V gene lost 0 bases and the J gene lost 8 bases, with 16 bases spanning the gap. Germline V CDR1 and CDR2: KGHDR, SFDVKD. The CDR3 contains 16 residues. As DNA, the CDR3 is TGTGCCACCAGTGATTTGCGTGCCAGGGTTATCGATGAGCAGTTCTTC. Amino acids: CATSDLRARVIDEQFF.

In this sample, this clone turned up a few times. The chain joins TRBV27 to TRBJ1-6; TRBD1 matches at 7 bases. CDR1 and CDR2 (germline): MNHEY, SMNVEV (reference sequence). The CDR3 runs to 15 residues. The trim removed 5 bases at V and 6 bases at J, leaving 7 bases unmatched. The CDR3 bases are TGTGCCAGCAGTGTCCAGACAGGGATTAATTCACCCCTCCACTTT. This sequence encodes CASSVQTGINSPLHF.

This chain links TRBV7-2 with TRBJ2-5, with 9 bases identical to TRBD1. Germline trimming cut 5 bases from V and 3 bases from J; bases unmatched to any gene: 7. Germline CDR1 reads SGHTA; CDR2 reads FQGNSA. The CDR3 loop spans 15 amino acids. Written as DNA, the CDR3 is TGTGCCAGCAGCCCCATATGGGACAGGGAAGAGACCCAGTACTTC. Residues: CASSPIWDREETQYF.

The CDR3: CASSEAGRNYGYTF. CDR3 bases: TGTGCCAGCAGTGAAGCAGGCAGGAACTATGGCTACACCTTC. The J gene is TRBJ1-2, the V gene TRBV6-1; D is ambiguous. The CDR3 is 14 residues long. Germline V gives CDR1 MNHNS, CDR2 SASEGT. V lost 0 bases and J lost 2, with 7 bases in between.

In regard to this clone: The CDR3 carries no conserved terminal phenylalanine or tryptophan, so it likely arises from a read error. This chain connects TRBV11-3 to TRBJ2-7; 11 bases map to TRBD1. This CDR3 has 14 amino acids. The germline gives CDR1 SGHNT, CDR2 YENEEA. The J segment lost 7 bases and the V segment lost 2 bases, leaving 4 bases of the junction unmatched. Written as DNA, the CDR3 is TGTGCCAGCAGCTTAAGGACAGGGGGCGGTGAGCAGTACTAC. Protein product: CASSLRTGGGEQYY.

CDR3 residues: CASSASVGLAGGPKNEQFF. In nucleotides, the CDR3 is TGTGCCAGCAGCGCCTCCGTGGGACTAGCGGGAGGGCCTAAAAATGAGCAGTTCTTC. The chain recombines TRBV7-3 with TRBJ2-1; 16 bases align to TRBD2. CDR1 is SGHTA and CDR2 is FQGTGA in the germline V gene. V shed 5 bases, J shed 7 bases, and the junction held 14 bases outside the gene matches. There are 19 residues in the CDR3. The variable domain in full, with the rest retrieved from reference TRBV7-3 and TRBJ2-1, is GAGVSQTPSNKVTEKGKYVELRCDPISGHTALYWYRQSLGQGPEFLIYFQGTGAADDSGLPNDRFFAVRPEGSVSTLKIQRTERGDSAVYLCASSASVGLAGGPKNEQFFGPGTRLTVL.

This clone was seen a handful of times. This rearrangement joins TRBV5-1 to TRBJ2-7; TRBD2 matches 7 bases. Germline CDR1 and CDR2: SGHRS and YFSETQ. This CDR3 region has 17 residues. The ends lost 6 bases at V and 6 bases at J; junction bases unmatched: 21. CDR3 in amino acids: CASNANRLADPLGEQYF. In nucleotides, the CDR3 is TGCGCCAGCAACGCAAATCGGCTAGCGGATCCCCTGGGCGAGCAGTACTTC.

V gene TRBV3-1 combines with J gene TRBJ2-2; D gene ambiguous. Per germline, CDR1 LGHDT and CDR2 YNNKEL (reference sequence). Trimming left V 2 bases short and J 4 bases short, with 11 bases between. The CDR3 totals 15 residues. Here the CDR3 DNA reads TGTGCCAGCAGCCAAATGGTCTTTGGCACCGGGGAGCTGTTTTTT. Amino acids: CASSQMVFGTGELFF.